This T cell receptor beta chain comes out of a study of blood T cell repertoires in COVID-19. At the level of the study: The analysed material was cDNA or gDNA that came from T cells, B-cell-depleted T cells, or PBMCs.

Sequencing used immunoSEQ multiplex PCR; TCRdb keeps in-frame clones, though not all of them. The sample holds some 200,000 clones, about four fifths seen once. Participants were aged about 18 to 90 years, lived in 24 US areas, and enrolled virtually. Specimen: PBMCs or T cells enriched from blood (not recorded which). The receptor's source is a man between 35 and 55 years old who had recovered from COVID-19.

This CDR3 is CASSSMTGVLEGYTF. CDR3 DNA sequence: TGTGCCAGCAGCTCGATGACAGGGGTGTTGGAAGGCTACACCTTC. V and J are TRBV5-6 and TRBJ1-2, with 8 bases that match TRBD1. Germline CDR1 and CDR2: SGHDT and YYEEEE. V shed 3 bases, J shed 8 bases, and the junction held 12 bases outside the gene matches. CDR3 size: 15 residues. Full variable domain (remainder filled in from reference TRBV5-6 and TRBJ1-2): DAGVTQSPTHLIKTRGQQVTLRCSPKSGHDTVSWYQQALGQGPQFIFQYYEEEERQRGNFPDRFSGHQFPNYSSELNVNALLLGDSALYLCASSSMTGVLEGYTFGSGTRLTVV.